Below, 15 T cell receptor beta chains from the same sample are listed, as sequenced in a study of CD4+ T cells in melanoma (dated by TCRdb to between 2021 and 2022). The library was prepared using the immunoSEQ multiplex PCR assay. The table was pulled from immuneACCESS by TCRdb, which kept in-frame rearrangements only. Such tables lose some clones; where checked, under half of the loss comes from unresolved V genes, and the rest has no known cause. In all, the sample holds 20,000 to 25,000 clones, and roughly 82% of those were seen once. Together, the top ten hold 3.6% of the sample. The sequenced material came from cells from a culture (not recorded whether cultured in vitro). The receptors were gathered from a human donor with melanoma.

V gene TRBV9 combines with J gene TRBJ1-1, with D maybe TRBD1 (6 bases). The CDR3 has 15 amino acids. V was pared by 3 bases and J by 1 base, with 13 bases between. Germline CDR1 SGDLS, CDR2 YYNGEE. The chain's CDR3 is CASSETGARNTEAFF. The CDR3, as DNA: TGTGCCAGCAGCGAGACGGGGGCGCGGAACACTGAAGCTTTCTTT. Drawing the rest from reference TRBV9 and TRBJ1-1, the complete variable domain is DSGVTQTPKHLITATGQRVTLRCSPRSGDLSVYWYQQSLDQGLQFLIQYYNGEERAKGNILERFSAQQFPDLHSELNLSSLELGDSALYFCASSETGARNTEAFFGQGTRLTVV.

This chain links TRBV14 with TRBJ1-6; the match to TRBD1 covers 9 bases. This CDR3 has 15 amino acids. The V gene end was trimmed by 6 bases and the J gene end by 8 bases; junction bases not matched to a gene: 8. Germline V CDR1 and CDR2: SGHDN, FVKESK. The CDR3: CASSQWTGAYSPLHF. In DNA, the CDR3 is TGTGCCAGCAGTCAATGGACAGGGGCTTATTCACCCCTCCACTTT. Looking up the rest from reference TRBV14 and TRBJ1-6 gives the full variable domain: EAGVTQFPSHSVIEKGQTVTLRCDPISGHDNLYWYRRVMGKEIKFLLHFVKESKQDESGMPNNRFLAERTGGTYSTLKVQPAELEDSGVYFCASSQWTGAYSPLHFGNGTRLTVT.

J is TRBJ1-2 and V is TRBV19, with unresolved D. The V gene's germline CDR1 is LNHDA and CDR2 SQIVND (reference sequence). Trimming pared 1 base from V and 7 bases from J, leaving 16 bases between. The CDR3 is 15 residues long. CDR3 nucleotide sequence: TGTGCCAGTAGTATAGGAGTGGACGGACTTGGTGGCTACACCTTC. It specifies CASSIGVDGLGGYTF.

In its sample, this clone was seen once. The rearrangement uses TRBV25-1 and TRBJ1-1, with D possibly being TRBD1 (6 bases). V was shortened by 3 bases and J by 6 bases, with 17 bases between the two germline ends. Germline assignment: CDR1 MGHDK and CDR2 SYGVNS. There are 15 residues in the CDR3. CDR3 nucleotides: TGTGCCAGCAGTGATCAAAACAGGGTGGGGGCTGAAGCTTTCTTT. Its protein is CASSDQNRVGAEAFF.

DNA for the CDR3: TGTGCCAGCAGCTTTTGGCGTGATACGCAGTATTTT. This encodes CASSFWRDTQYF. This sequence joins TRBV7-6 and TRBJ2-3; D unclear. There are 12 residues in the CDR3. Germline lookup yields CDR1 SGHVS and CDR2 FNYEAQ. Trimming shortened V by 3 bases and J by 6 bases, and 7 bases separated the two germline ends.

V usage is TRBV6-4 and J usage is TRBJ2-6; D tentatively fits TRBD1 or TRBD2 (5 bases each). The CDR3 extends over 17 amino acids. From germline, CDR1 is MRHNA and CDR2 SNTAGT. The V and J ends lost 2 bases and 1 base respectively, with 12 bases between them. CDR3 protein: CASSDGYRRSGANVLTF. As DNA, the CDR3 is TGTGCCAGCAGTGACGGGTACAGGAGGTCTGGGGCCAACGTCCTGACTTTC.

The chain carries TRBV6-6 and TRBJ1-5; D remains ambiguous. Germline V gene data show CDR1 as MNHNY and CDR2 as SVGAGI (reference sequence). With 8 bases removed from V and 2 bases from J, the gap between germline ends came to 13 bases. The CDR3 runs to 14 residues. The CDR3 bases are TGTGCCAGCCTTACTAATCGGGGCAATCAGCCCCAGCATTTT. Its protein is CASLTNRGNQPQHF.

This sequence joins TRBV7-6 and TRBJ2-3; unclear D gene. CDR3 size: 14 residues. The germline V gene encodes CDR1 SGHVS and CDR2 FNYEAQ. The V end was cut by 2 bases, the J end by 6 bases, with 12 bases between. This CDR3 is CASSLSPAEDTQYF. The CDR3 region has the DNA TGTGCCAGCAGCTTATCCCCCGCCGAGGATACGCAGTATTTT.

This clone was observed a single time. The gene calls are TRBV7-9 and TRBJ2-1; 7 bases agree with TRBD2. V gave up 4 bases and J gave up 4 bases; unmatched junction bases: 10. Per the germline V gene, CDR1 is SEHNR and CDR2 is FQNEAQ (reference sequence). CDR3 length equals 16 residues. DNA of the CDR3: TGTGCCAGCAGCTCTCGGACTAGTTTCCTTTACAATGAGCAGTTCTTC. Amino acid sequence: CASSSRTSFLYNEQFF.

The chain carries TRBV6-1 and TRBJ1-2; 7 bases line up with TRBD1. The germline CDR1 and CDR2 sequences are MNHNS and SASEGT. Trimming cost V 6 bases and J 7 bases; bases outside gene matches: 14. CDR3 length equals 15 residues. The CDR3 spells CASRLRPGQKAGYTF. The CDR3 DNA reads TGTGCCAGCAGACTTCGTCCGGGACAGAAGGCTGGCTACACCTTC.

The rearrangement joins TRBV11-3 to TRBJ2-3; weak D call: TRBD1 (6 bases). Per germline, CDR1 SGHNT and CDR2 YENEEA. The CDR3 runs to 12 residues. V lost 6 bases, J lost 9 bases, and 13 bases lay in between. The DNA of the CDR3 is TGTGCCAGCAGTTGGGGACAAGACACGCAGTATTTT. It translates to CASSWGQDTQYF.

The V call is TRBV25-1, the J call TRBJ2-7; possibly TRBD2 for D (6 bases). In germline, CDR1 is MGHDK, CDR2 SYGVNS. Trimming removed 2 bases at V and 2 bases at J, with 10 bases between. This CDR3 is 14 amino acids long. In nucleotides, the CDR3 is TGTGCCAGCAGTGAAGACCGCGGGACCTACGAGCAGTACTTC. It translates to CASSEDRGTYEQYF.

The rearrangement joins TRBV5-1 to TRBJ1-4; D remains unclear. Germline V lookup: CDR1 SGHRS, CDR2 YFSETQ. V lost 1 base and J 5 bases, leaving 12 bases between the germline ends. The CDR3 has 15 residues. DNA for the CDR3: TGCGCCAGCAGCTTGAACACTCAGTGGAATGAAAAACTGTTTTTT. Amino acids: CASSLNTQWNEKLFF.

The V call is TRBV6-5, the J call TRBJ2-3; D remains unclear. The CDR3 runs 14 residues. Trimming took off 6 bases at V and 2 bases at J, with 12 bases between the two ends. Germline CDR1 is MNHEY and CDR2 is SVGAGI. The CDR3 is CASRRGFHTDTQYF. CDR3 DNA: TGTGCCAGCAGGCGTGGGTTTCACACAGATACGCAGTATTTT.

CDR3 bases: TGTGCCAGCACCCAGGACCAAGCCAAAAACATTCAGTACTTC. Its protein is CASTQDQAKNIQYF. V usage is TRBV6-1 and J usage is TRBJ2-4; D is undetermined. The CDR3 consists of 14 residues. Trimming removed 7 bases at V and 0 bases at J, with 10 bases between. Germline lookup yields CDR1 MNHNS and CDR2 SASEGT.